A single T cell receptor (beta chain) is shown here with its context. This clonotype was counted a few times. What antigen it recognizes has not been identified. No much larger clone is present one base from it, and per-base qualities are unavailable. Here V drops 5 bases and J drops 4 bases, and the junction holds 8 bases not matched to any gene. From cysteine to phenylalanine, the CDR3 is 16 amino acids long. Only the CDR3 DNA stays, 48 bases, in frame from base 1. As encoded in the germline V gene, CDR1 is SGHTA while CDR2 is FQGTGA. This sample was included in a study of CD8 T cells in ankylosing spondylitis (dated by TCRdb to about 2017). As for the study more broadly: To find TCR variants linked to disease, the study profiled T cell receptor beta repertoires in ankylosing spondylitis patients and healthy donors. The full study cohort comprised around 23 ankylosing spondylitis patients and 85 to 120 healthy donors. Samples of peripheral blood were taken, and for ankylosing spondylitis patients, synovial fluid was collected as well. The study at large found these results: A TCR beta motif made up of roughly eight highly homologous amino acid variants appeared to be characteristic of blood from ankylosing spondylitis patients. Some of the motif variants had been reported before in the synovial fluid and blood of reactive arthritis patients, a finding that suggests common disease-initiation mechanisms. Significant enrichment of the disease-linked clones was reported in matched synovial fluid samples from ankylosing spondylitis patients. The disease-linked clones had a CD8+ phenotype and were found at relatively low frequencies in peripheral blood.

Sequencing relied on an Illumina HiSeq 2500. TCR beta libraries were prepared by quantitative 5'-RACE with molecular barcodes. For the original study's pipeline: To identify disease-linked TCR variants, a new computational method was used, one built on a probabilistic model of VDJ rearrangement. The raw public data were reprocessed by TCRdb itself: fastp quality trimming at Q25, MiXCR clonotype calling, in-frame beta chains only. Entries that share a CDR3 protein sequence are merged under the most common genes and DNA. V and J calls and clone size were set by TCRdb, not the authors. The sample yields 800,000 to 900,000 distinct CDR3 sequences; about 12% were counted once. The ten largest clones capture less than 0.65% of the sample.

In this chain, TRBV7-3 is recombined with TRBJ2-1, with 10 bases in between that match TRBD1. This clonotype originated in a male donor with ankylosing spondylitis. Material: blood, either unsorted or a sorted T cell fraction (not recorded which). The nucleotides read TGTGCCAGCAGCCCAAGACAGGGGGCTAGGTACAATGAGCAGTTCTTC. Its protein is CASSPRQGARYNEQFF.